This T cell receptor beta chain was profiled in a study of CD8 T cell repertoires and HIV-1 epitope variants. Profiling relied on immunoSEQ multiplex PCR, and the TCRdb table lists in-frame clones only, not all of them. The profile shows tens of thousands of clones, around 75% of them singletons. J lost 11 bases, V lost 6 bases, and 12 bases had no gene match. The length of the CDR3 is 14 residues. Germline-derived CDR1 and CDR2 are MNHEY and SVGAGI. What was sequenced was uncultured baseline CD8+ T cells from peripheral blood mononuclear cells (PBMCs). V usage is TRBV6-5 and J usage is TRBJ2-4, with TRBD1 matching over 8 bases. The TCR was taken from a male donor with HIV. As DNA, the CDR3 is TGTGCCAGCAGCCAGGGGGCAGGCCGACCGCTTCAGTACTTC. Translated, it gives CASSQGAGRPLQYF.